This T cell receptor (beta chain) was observed in a study of memory CD4+ T cells and cytomegalovirus serostatus. Looking at the study overall: This sample comes from healthy Belgian adults, about 10 CMV seropositive, about 25 seronegative. General observations from the study: Median bootstrapped AUC for CMV status was just under 0.97 originally, around 0.91 US-trained. CD4+ memory repertoires contained about two fifths of the roughly 160 reported CMV TCRbeta sequences.

In this sample, this clone turned up a few times. The antigen is unknown. The sort gate was single viable CD3+CD4+CD8-CD45RO+ cells for memory CD4+ T cells. The germline gives CDR1 MNHNS, CDR2 SASEGT. This CDR3 contains 12 residues. With 6 bases removed from V and 7 bases from J, the gap between germline ends came to 12 bases. The assay was immunoSEQ multiplex PCR, and TCRdb's table has in-frame clones only and misses some. The table lists about 75,000 clones, around 78% of them singletons. The chain combines TRBV6-1 with TRBJ1-2, with a possible D match to TRBD1 (6 bases). This TCR derives from an adult in good health and CMV-seropositive. The sequencing input was memory CD4+ T cells from blood. CDR3 DNA: TGTGCCAGCAGCCTACAGGGTGGTGGCTACACCTTC. It specifies CASSLQGGGYTF.